Sequencing of this TCR beta chain was carried out in a study of blood T cell repertoires in COVID-19 (TCRdb year 2020). Looking at the study overall: The collaborator samples originated in the United States, Italy and Spain and spanned the acute and convalescent phases of COVID-19. Nearly every sample came with metadata listing a de-identified subject ID, COVID-19 status, age in years and sex. A freely available public database, intended as a resource for researchers studying the immune response to SARS-CoV-2, is where the repertoires were released. Deeply sampled blood TCRbeta repertoires from subjects exposed to, actively infected with, or recovered from COVID-19 were included in the dataset. The samples were drawn from the first 160 participants of the ongoing ImmuneRACE study and from over a thousand subjects provided by 6 global collaborators. The prospective study material was composed of cDNA or gDNA derived from T cells, B-cell-depleted T cells, or PBMCs. Where HLA class I and class II types were available, the types were taken from metadata supplied by the sample provider, not from assay-based typing. What the authors observed across the whole study: Clinical and demographic metadata were provided uncurated, with the amount varying by source and participant.

As encoded in the germline V gene (reference sequence), CDR1 is LNHDA while CDR2 is SQIVND. Inclusive of the bounding cysteine and phenylalanine, the CDR3 is 15 residues long. This entry keeps only the CDR3 DNA: 45 bases, framed from base 1. Trimmed from V: 5 bases; trimmed from J: 5 bases; junction bases lacking a gene match: 6. The collaborating institutions used their own protocols to collect whole blood in K2EDTA tubes. For TCRbeta analysis, collaborator samples were shipped as frozen whole blood, as isolated PBMCs, or as DNA extracted from either sample type. The immunoSEQ Assay, a bias-controlled multiplex PCR, was used to amplify TCRbeta CDR3 regions from genomic DNA. As for how the authors treated the data: The number of nucleated cells in each sample was estimated by amplification of reference gene primers within the assay. To quantify the absolute abundance of each unique TCRbeta CDR3 rearrangement, sequence reads were collapsed and filtered. For each sample, productive Simpson clonality was calculated by taking the square root of Simpson's diversity index across productive rearrangements. Entries here come from immuneACCESS through TCRdb and include only in-frame sequences with V and J called. Some clones fail to appear in such tables; in the studies checked, an unresolved V gene covers under half of the shortfall, and the cause of the remainder is unknown. The V and J calls and clone size were taken over from that table, and D and trimming were inferred from the DNA. Here the sample has roughly 200,000 clones; 65% to 85% occur a single time. 4% to 5.5% of the sample is taken by the ten largest.

Notes on this clone: Its antigen remains undetermined. No qualities accompany the bases; no much larger clone lies one base away.

The chain couples TRBV19 to TRBJ2-2, with TRBD1 matching 9 junction bases. The specimen was peripheral blood. The source of this sequence is a man aged 45-60 years with active or convalescent COVID-19. The CDR3 protein: CASSPGTGRTGELFF. The DNA is TGTGCCAGTAGTCCTGGGACAGGGAGGACCGGGGAGCTGTTTTTT.